This T cell receptor beta chain is from a study of blood T cell repertoires in COVID-19. Overall study context: Both acute and convalescent COVID-19 samples were obtained from the United States, Italy and Spain.

The method was immunoSEQ multiplex PCR; TCRdb's version includes in-frame clones alone and lacks a portion of them. The profile covers around 100,000 clones, with about 80% appearing a single time and 4.5% taken by the ten largest. The length of the CDR3 is 14 residues. The germline V gene encodes CDR1 LNHNV and CDR2 YYDKDF (reference sequence). The germline V and J ends were trimmed by 4 bases and 0 bases, with 9 bases remaining between them. What was sequenced was peripheral blood. The chain recombines TRBV15 with TRBJ1-1; tentatively, D is TRBD1 (5 bases). The source of this sequence is a human donor in a cohort sampled during active COVID-19. Here the CDR3 reads CATSIGGLNTEAFF. In DNA form, the CDR3 reads TGTGCCACCAGCATCGGGGGATTGAACACTGAAGCTTTCTTT.